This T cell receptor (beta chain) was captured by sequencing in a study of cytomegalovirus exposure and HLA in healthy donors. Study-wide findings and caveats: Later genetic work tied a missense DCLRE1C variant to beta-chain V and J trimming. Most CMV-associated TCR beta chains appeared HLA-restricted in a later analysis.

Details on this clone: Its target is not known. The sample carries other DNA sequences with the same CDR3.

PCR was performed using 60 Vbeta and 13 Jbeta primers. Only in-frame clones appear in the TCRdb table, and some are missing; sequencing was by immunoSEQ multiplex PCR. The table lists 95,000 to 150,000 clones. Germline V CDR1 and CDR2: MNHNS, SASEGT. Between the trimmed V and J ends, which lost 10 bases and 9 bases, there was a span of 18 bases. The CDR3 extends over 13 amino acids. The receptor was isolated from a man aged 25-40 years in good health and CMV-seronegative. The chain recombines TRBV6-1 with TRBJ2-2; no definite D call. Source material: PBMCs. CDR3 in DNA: TGTGCCACCGGAACCAGGTCGATGAGGGAGCTGTTTTTT. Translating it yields CATGTRSMRELFF.